The 9 T cell receptor beta chains given below trace back to one sample, sequenced in a study of T-cell memory formation after mild COVID-19. TCRdb recomputed calls from the 5' RACE reads with MiXCR, one row per CDR3 protein. The profile shows roughly 200,000 distinct CDR3 sequences, around 8.8% of them singletons. The sample was PBMCs or a T cell subset sorted from them (not recorded which). These receptors all stem from a man between 18 and 35 years old who had mild COVID-19 (a few samples of this study predate the infection). Cell type and time point are not known.

In this sample, this clonotype turned up many times. The chain uses TRBV6-2 or TRBV6-3 and TRBJ2-7; D may be TRBD1 (5 bases). CDR3 length: 17 residues. V lost 2 bases and J lost 0, with 17 bases in between. CDR1 is MNHEY, CDR2 SVGEGT, per germline. The CDR3 nucleotides are TGTGCCAGCAGTTACCTTCTGGGGCAGCCTCTCTCCTACGAGCAGTACTTC. This gives the protein CASSYLLGQPLSYEQYF.

The DNA for the CDR3 is TGTGCCAGCAGCTTAGAACGGCGGTCGGAGCAGTACGTC. It specifies CASSLERRSEQYV. The V and J genes are TRBV11-2 and TRBJ2-7; D remains ambiguous. Looked up from germline, CDR1 is SGHAT and CDR2 is FQNNGV. Trimming removed 0 bases from V and 7 bases from J, with 10 bases in between. The CDR3 spans 13 residues.

This clonotype occurred many times. The J gene is TRBJ2-3, the V gene TRBV6-5; D is possibly TRBD1 (6 bases). Germline-derived CDR1 and CDR2 are MNHEY and SVGAGI. The V and J ends lost 4 bases and 2 bases respectively, with 7 bases between them. The CDR3 is made up of 13 amino acids. In DNA form, the CDR3 reads TGTGCCAGCAGTTGGGACAACACAGATACGCAGTATTTT. Translation gives CASSWDNTDTQYF.

This clonotype appeared a few times. The genes are TRBV6-5 and TRBJ1-5; 7 nucleotides align to TRBD1. The V gene's germline CDR1 is MNHEY and CDR2 SVGAGI. After removal of 5 bases from V and 5 bases from J, the junction contained 6 bases not matched to a gene. There are 14 residues in the CDR3. CDR3 sequence: CASSPRDSDQPQHF. The CDR3 DNA reads TGTGCCAGCAGTCCCCGGGACAGCGATCAGCCCCAGCATTTT.

This clonotype was picked up a small number of times. V gene TRBV5-6 combines with J gene TRBJ2-3; either TRBD1 or TRBD2 may fit D (5 bases each). The CDR3 consists of 15 residues. Germline CDR1 is SGHDT and CDR2 is YYEEEE. Trimming stripped 7 bases from V and 6 bases from J, with 21 bases between. Here the CDR3 reads CASCPRGALPDTQYF. The CDR3 nucleotides are TGTGCCAGCTGCCCACGAGGGGCGCTTCCGGATACGCAGTATTTT.

This clonotype was picked up many times. This chain links TRBV7-8 with TRBJ2-1, with 7 bases aligning to TRBD2. Germline V gene sequence: CDR1 SGHVS, CDR2 FQNEAQ. This CDR3 has 16 residues. V trimming: 0 bases; J trimming: 6 bases; junction bases outside the gene matches: 8. The CDR3 region has the DNA TGTGCCAGCAGCTTAGCGCACGGGGGGTCGGTCAATGAGCAGTTCTTC. Amino acid sequence: CASSLAHGGSVNEQFF.

The table lists this clonotype with a few counts. The chain uses TRBV7-2 and TRBJ2-7; 8 bases fit TRBD1. Germline V gene sequence: CDR1 SGHTA, CDR2 FQGNSA. V lost 3 bases, J lost 5 bases, and 6 bases stayed unmatched. CDR3 length: 14 amino acids. The CDR3 region is CASSLDRESDEQYF. CDR3 bases: TGTGCCAGCAGCTTGGACAGGGAGAGCGACGAGCAGTACTTC.

J is TRBJ1-2 and V is TRBV20-1, with a tentative D call TRBD1 (5 bases). V was cut by 3 bases and J by 2 bases, with 10 bases left in between. The CDR3 extends over 13 amino acids. The germline V gene encodes CDR1 DFQATT and CDR2 SNEGSKA (reference sequence). CDR3 sequence reads: CSARERTNYGYTF. In nucleotides, the CDR3 is TGCAGTGCTAGGGAAAGGACAAACTATGGCTACACCTTC.

The rearrangement uses TRBV5-1 and TRBJ1-6; TRBD1 matches at 7 bases. Trimming removed 0 bases from V and 2 bases from J; junction bases left unmatched: 2. The CDR3 spans 16 residues. CDR1 is SGHRS and CDR2 is YFSETQ in the germline V gene. CDR3 amino acids: CASSLGDRAYNSPLHF. The CDR3 region has the DNA TGCGCCAGCAGCTTGGGAGACAGGGCCTATAATTCACCCCTCCACTTT.